This is a list of T cell receptor beta chains from one sample in a study of CD8+ T cells in alopecia areata. Method: immunoSEQ multiplex PCR; TCRdb's copy keeps in-frame clones and lacks some. The repertoire holds approximately 180,000 clones, with around 58% as singletons. The sequences come from CD4+ T cells sorted from blood, collected at approximately week 60, from a patient treated with tofacitinib. These receptor sequences come from a human donor with alopecia areata. Each CDR3 is given with its conserved first and last residue. The order of the fields is D gene, CDR3 length, V gene, J gene, clone size, CDR3 protein, CDR3 DNA. The D gene is left open where the match is weak. The listing skips clone size in some rows; elsewhere it reads once, few, many or a size class.

d_gene: NA; len: 15; v_gene: TRBV15; j_gene: TRBJ2-5; abundance: few; CDR3aa: CATSSPGTTLETQYF; CDR3nt: TGTGCCACCAGCAGTCCCGGGACAACTCTAGAGACCCAGTACTTC
d_gene: TRBD1; len: 15; v_gene: TRBV7-9; j_gene: TRBJ2-5; abundance: NA; CDR3aa: CASSNRGGIGETQYF; CDR3nt: TGTGCCAGCAGCAACCGAGGGGGCATTGGGGAGACCCAGTACTTC
d_gene: TRBD1; len: 16; v_gene: TRBV27; j_gene: TRBJ1-5; abundance: NA; CDR3aa: CASSPGQPLSIQPQHF; CDR3nt: TGTGCCAGCAGTCCGGGACAGCCCCTCTCTATCCAGCCCCAGCATTTT
d_gene: NA; len: 14; v_gene: TRBV5-1; j_gene: TRBJ2-7; abundance: few; CDR3aa: CASSLAAGPYEQYF; CDR3nt: TGCGCCAGCAGCTTGGCAGCAGGGCCCTACGAGCAGTACTTC
d_gene: NA; len: 14; v_gene: TRBV29-1; j_gene: TRBJ1-2; abundance: NA; CDR3aa: CSVGETSLGYGYTF; CDR3nt: TGCAGCGTTGGGGAAACCTCTTTGGGCTATGGCTACACCTTC
d_gene: NA; len: 16; v_gene: TRBV19; j_gene: TRBJ2-1; abundance: NA; CDR3aa: CASSIDRGRPGNEQFF; CDR3nt: TGTGCCAGTAGTATAGACAGGGGACGTCCGGGGAATGAGCAGTTCTTC
d_gene: NA; len: 12; v_gene: TRBV11-2; j_gene: TRBJ1-2; abundance: NA; CDR3aa: CASSSRAHGYTF; CDR3nt: TGTGCCAGCAGCTCCAGGGCGCATGGCTACACCTTC
d_gene: NA; len: 11; v_gene: TRBV20-1; j_gene: TRBJ2-7; abundance: NA; CDR3aa: CSASRAYEQYF; CDR3nt: TGCAGTGCTAGTCGAGCCTACGAGCAGTACTTC
d_gene: TRBD1; len: 16; v_gene: TRBV5-1; j_gene: TRBJ2-4; abundance: few; CDR3aa: CASSLEGQGGKNIQYF; CDR3nt: TGCGCCAGCAGCTTGGAGGGACAGGGTGGCAAAAACATTCAGTACTTC
d_gene: NA; len: 14; v_gene: TRBV5-1; j_gene: TRBJ1-2; abundance: NA; CDR3aa: CASSLGRMNYGYTF; CDR3nt: TGCGCCAGCAGCTTGGGTCGGATGAACTATGGCTACACCTTC
d_gene: TRBD1; len: 13; v_gene: TRBV9; j_gene: TRBJ2-7; abundance: NA; CDR3aa: CASSRDSPYEQYF; CDR3nt: TGTGCCAGCAGCCGGGACAGCCCTTACGAGCAGTACTTC
d_gene: NA; len: 11; v_gene: TRBV30; j_gene: TRBJ1-1; abundance: NA; CDR3aa: CAWSVKWEAFF; CDR3nt: TGTGCCTGGAGTGTAAAGTGGGAAGCTTTCTTT
d_gene: NA; len: 14; v_gene: TRBV10-3; j_gene: TRBJ2-1; abundance: few; CDR3aa: CAISGARGYNEQFF; CDR3nt: TGTGCCATCAGCGGAGCTAGAGGGTACAATGAGCAGTTCTTC
d_gene: NA; len: 13; v_gene: TRBV29-1; j_gene: TRBJ2-5; abundance: NA; CDR3aa: CSVEDQGTVSQYF; CDR3nt: TGCAGCGTTGAAGATCAGGGCACAGTGAGCCAGTACTTC
d_gene: NA; len: 15; v_gene: TRBV6-1; j_gene: TRBJ1-6; abundance: NA; CDR3aa: CASSESSSYNSPLHF; CDR3nt: TGTGCCAGCAGTGAATCCTCCAGTTATAATTCACCCCTCCACTTT
d_gene: NA; len: 13; v_gene: TRBV5-6; j_gene: TRBJ1-2; abundance: NA; CDR3aa: CASSSGPERGYTF; CDR3nt: TGTGCCAGCAGCTCGGGCCCCGAGAGGGGCTACACCTTC
d_gene: NA; len: 14; v_gene: TRBV30; j_gene: TRBJ1-2; abundance: once; CDR3aa: CAWGALGGVYGYTF; CDR3nt: TGTGCCTGGGGGGCATTGGGTGGAGTCTATGGCTACACCTTC
d_gene: NA; len: 14; v_gene: TRBV7-2; j_gene: TRBJ2-7; abundance: NA; CDR3aa: CASSLMSQSYEQYF; CDR3nt: TGTGCCAGCAGCTTAATGAGTCAGTCCTACGAGCAGTACTTC
d_gene: NA; len: 16; v_gene: TRBV19; j_gene: TRBJ2-3; abundance: many; CDR3aa: CASSPFGLASTDTQYF; CDR3nt: TGTGCCAGTAGTCCCTTCGGACTCGCTAGCACAGATACGCAGTATTTT
d_gene: NA; len: 12; v_gene: TRBV27; j_gene: TRBJ1-6; abundance: NA; CDR3aa: CASRTQGRSLHF; CDR3nt: TGTGCCAGCAGAACACAGGGTCGGTCCCTCCACTTT
d_gene: NA; len: 11; v_gene: TRBV30; j_gene: TRBJ2-1; abundance: NA; CDR3aa: CAWSVITEQFF; CDR3nt: TGTGCCTGGAGTGTTATTACTGAGCAGTTCTTC
d_gene: NA; len: 13; v_gene: TRBV2; j_gene: TRBJ2-2; abundance: NA; CDR3aa: CASSVLVTGELFF; CDR3nt: TGTGCCAGCAGTGTCCTCGTAACCGGGGAGCTGTTTTTT
d_gene: NA; len: 11; v_gene: TRBV7-2; j_gene: TRBJ2-5; abundance: NA; CDR3aa: CASTQQETQYF; CDR3nt: TGTGCCAGCACGCAGCAAGAGACCCAGTACTTC
d_gene: NA; len: 16; v_gene: TRBV10-3; j_gene: TRBJ1-2; abundance: few; CDR3aa: CAISESGDIVAYGYTF; CDR3nt: TGTGCCATCAGTGAGTCAGGGGACATTGTCGCCTATGGCTACACCTTC
d_gene: TRBD2; len: 14; v_gene: TRBV6-1; j_gene: TRBJ2-5; abundance: once; CDR3aa: CASRTSGGRETQYF; CDR3nt: TGTGCCAGCCGGACTAGCGGGGGGAGAGAGACCCAGTACTTC
d_gene: TRBD1; len: 16; v_gene: TRBV18; j_gene: TRBJ2-1; abundance: NA; CDR3aa: CASSPLGGRGYNEQFF; CDR3nt: TGTGCCAGCTCACCACTAGGGGGCAGGGGATACAATGAGCAGTTCTTC